This T cell receptor beta chain stems from a study of T cells in Graves' hyperthyroidism and ophthalmopathy. J gave up 3 bases and V 3 bases, and 6 bases lay outside the gene matches. This CDR3 spans 15 amino acids. Germline V gives CDR1 LNHDA, CDR2 SQIVND (reference sequence). Researchers took RNA transcripts and amplified the TCR beta CDR3 regions from them. Initially, a first-round RT-PCR of the TCR CDR3 employed the HTBI primer set. In TCRdb, the multiplex PCR reads were re-called with MiXCR into one record per CDR3 protein. The sample has a few hundred thousand distinct CDR3 sequences; approximately 25% are singletons.

Sequenced material: blood. The sequence came from a man aged 50-60 years with Graves' hyperthyroidism. The gene calls are TRBV19 and TRBJ1-1; 8 nucleotides line up with TRBD1. The CDR3: CASSMVGQVDTEAFF. CDR3 bases: TGTGCCAGTAGTATGGTGGGACAGGTAGACACTGAAGCTTTCTTT.